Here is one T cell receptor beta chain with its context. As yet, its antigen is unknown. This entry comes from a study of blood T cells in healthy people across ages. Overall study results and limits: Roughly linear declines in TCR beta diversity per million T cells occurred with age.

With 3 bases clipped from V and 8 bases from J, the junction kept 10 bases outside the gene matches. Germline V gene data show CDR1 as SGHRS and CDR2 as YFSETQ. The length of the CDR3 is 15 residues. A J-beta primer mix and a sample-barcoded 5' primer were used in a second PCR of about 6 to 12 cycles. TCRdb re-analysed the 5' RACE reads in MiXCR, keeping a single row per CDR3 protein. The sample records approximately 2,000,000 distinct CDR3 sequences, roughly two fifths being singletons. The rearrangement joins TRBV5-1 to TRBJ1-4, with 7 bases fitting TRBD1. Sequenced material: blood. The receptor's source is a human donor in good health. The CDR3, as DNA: TGCGCCAGCAGCTCTGGACAGGCCGAGGGAGAAAAACTGTTTTTT. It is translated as CASSSGQAEGEKLFF.